One T cell receptor beta chain is described in this entry. No antigen is known for it. Profiled with immunoSEQ multiplex PCR; TCRdb holds only in-frame clones, not every one. The table lists under 2,000,000 clones, approximately 95% of them singletons. Terminally differentiated effector memory CD45RA+ cells were excluded by CCR7 positive selection of CD45RO-negative cells. The data originate from a study of shared clonotypes between healthy human individuals. Whole-study results and caveats: The four-donor shared clonotypes exceeded non-shared clonotypes in generation probability, with non-shared ones scoring lower. What limited the represented genetic and exposure-history diversity was the small number of donors. Larger estimated richness was generally recorded for naive subsets relative to memory subsets.

The CDR3 spans 15 residues. Germline-derived CDR1 and CDR2 are PRHDT and FYEKMQ (reference sequence). The trim removed 5 bases at V and 8 bases at J, leaving 8 bases unmatched. The sequencing sample was made of naive CD8+ T cells sorted from blood. V usage is TRBV13 and J usage is TRBJ2-1; 11 bases map to TRBD2. The origin of this receptor is a man younger than 35 in good health. The CDR3: CASSERLAGWYEQFF. CDR3 bases: TGTGCCAGCAGCGAAAGACTAGCGGGATGGTATGAGCAGTTCTTC.